The clone carrying this T cell receptor (beta chain) has more than one count but fewer than ten. CD3+CD4+ and CD3+CD8+ cells were FACS-sorted from thawed unstimulated PBMCs. This entry belongs to a study of T cell clones after liver transplantation. Study information: Samples came from ITN030ST, which attempted immunosuppression withdrawal within 2 years of liver transplantation.

The germline V gene encodes CDR1 MNHNY and CDR2 SVGAGI (reference sequence). Trimming shortened V by 8 bases and J by 7 bases, and 17 bases separated the two germline ends. This CDR3 contains 13 residues. Method: immunoSEQ multiplex PCR; TCRdb's copy keeps in-frame clones and lacks some. The profile covers more than 95,000 clones, with about 80% appearing a single time and approximately 3% taken by the ten largest. The TCR sequence derives from a human patient who received a liver transplant. The T cells may come from the graft donor. This rearrangement joins TRBV6-6 to TRBJ1-2; no definite D call. Here the sequenced sample was CD4+ T cells from blood, taken approximately 4 years after liver transplant. In nucleotides, the CDR3 is TGTGCCAGCTCCGCGCACGGGAAGGGTGGCTACACCTTC. Protein sequence: CASSAHGKGGYTF.